This T cell receptor (beta chain) stems from a study of monozygotic twins with inflammatory bowel disease. Study-level points and caveats: No separation of different T cell subtypes was possible. Especially where disease activity was present, IBD patients had fewer clonotypes in common with others than healthy twins did.

This CDR3 is 15 amino acids long. Germline CDR1 LGHNA, CDR2 YSLEER. About this clonotype: What it binds is unknown.

Unfractionated whole blood yielded total RNA, and T cells were not sorted. Template switching introduced UMIs that contain a 6-nucleotide sample barcode. TCRdb re-called the 5' RACE reads; one entry per CDR3 protein, DNA not given. The sample holds around 400,000 distinct CDR3 sequences. Sequenced sample: blood. The gene calls are TRBV4-3 and TRBJ2-5; TCRdb returns TRBD2, unconfirmable since there is no DNA. The TCR originated in a human donor with ulcerative colitis or Crohn's disease, or a healthy co-twin of an affected twin (not recorded which). CDR3 loop: CASSQVQAGGETQYF.